Here is one T cell receptor (beta chain) with its context. The sample holds a few counts of this clone. Its antigen is unknown. Base qualities are not at hand, and no much larger clone is one base apart. The library was built by means of the immunoSEQ multiplex PCR assay. On the authors' methods: A statistical classification framework was built for diagnosing cytomegalovirus status from the catalog of TCR beta chain sequences. The source is immuneACCESS, and TCRdb retained only in-frame sequences with V and J called. Part of the clones is not carried over; for the studies checked, unresolved V genes explain less than half of this, and the remainder is unexplained. V and J calls and clone size are as listed in that table; D and trimming were resolved from the DNA. Across this sample there are 250,000 to 400,000 clones, with roughly 87% seen only once. Jointly, the top ten make up around 1% of the sample.

This sample was taken from a study of cytomegalovirus exposure and HLA in healthy donors (dated by TCRdb to 2016 to 2017). Looking at the study overall: According to a later analysis, the roughly 120 validation repertoires were produced on the same platform as the roughly 700 repertoires of the first cohort. The study aimed to test whether signatures of past pathogen exposure could be identified by cataloging public T cell receptors. Along with the approximately 670-subject first cohort, a separate validation cohort of over a hundred different subjects was used. The study combined high-throughput TCR immunosequencing, statistical association of individual TCRs with disease status, and machine learning to predict cytomegalovirus infection status.

The donors were included in the validation cohort of roughly 130 subjects, a group kept apart from the roughly 680-subject first cohort. Study-level results and caveats: Of the cluster scores, 85% to 95% were above 0 in a later analysis, which found that TCRs clustered in the first cohort also tended to co-occur in the 120 validation repertoires. The classifier was reported to diagnose cytomegalovirus status with high specificity and sensitivity in both the original and validation cohorts. Most TCR sequences were seen in very few donors, while some public TCRs were found in many individuals. According to the authors, the approach could potentially be generalized to other disease states and immunological phenotypes. All 120 or so repertoires were used to score co-occurrence in the validation cohort in a later analysis, because that analysis had no HLA typing for the cohort. Three of the identified cytomegalovirus-associated TCR beta chains were confirmed in vitro to be specific for cytomegalovirus antigens. The study listed 164 TCR beta chains as associated with cytomegalovirus.

Sequenced input: PBMCs. The TCR was taken from a man aged 30 to 39 in good health and CMV-seronegative.

The DNA is as follows: TGTGCCAGCAGTGACAAGGGGGTAGCGGGTATCTATGGCTACACCTTC. Translation gives CASSDKGVAGIYGYTF. The sequence is built from TRBV6-4 and TRBJ1-2, with TRBD1 perhaps the D gene, on 6 matching bases. In the germline V gene, CDR1 corresponds to MRHNA and CDR2 to SNTAGT. The CDR3 measures 16 amino acids from cysteine to phenylalanine. Of the read, only the CDR3 DNA is kept; its 48 bases are in frame from base 1. The trim is 2 bases for V and 4 bases for J, with a gap of 17 bases between the germline ends.